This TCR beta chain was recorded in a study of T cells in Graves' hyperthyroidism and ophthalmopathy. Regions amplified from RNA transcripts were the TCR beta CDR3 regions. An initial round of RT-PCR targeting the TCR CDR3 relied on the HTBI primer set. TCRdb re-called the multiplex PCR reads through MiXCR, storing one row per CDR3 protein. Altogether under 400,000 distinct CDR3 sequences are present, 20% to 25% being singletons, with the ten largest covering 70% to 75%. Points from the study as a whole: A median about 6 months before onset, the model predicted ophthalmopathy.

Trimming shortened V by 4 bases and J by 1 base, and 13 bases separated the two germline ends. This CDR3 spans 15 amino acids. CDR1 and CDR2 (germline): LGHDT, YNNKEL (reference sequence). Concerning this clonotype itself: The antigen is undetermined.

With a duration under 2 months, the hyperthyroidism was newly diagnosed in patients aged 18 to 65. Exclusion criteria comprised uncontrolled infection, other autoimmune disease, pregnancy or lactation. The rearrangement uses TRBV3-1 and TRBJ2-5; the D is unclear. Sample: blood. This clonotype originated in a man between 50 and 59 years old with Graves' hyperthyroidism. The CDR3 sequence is CASSLFIRTQETQYF. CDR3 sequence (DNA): TGTGCCAGCAGCCTCTTCATTAGGACCCAAGAGACCCAGTACTTC.